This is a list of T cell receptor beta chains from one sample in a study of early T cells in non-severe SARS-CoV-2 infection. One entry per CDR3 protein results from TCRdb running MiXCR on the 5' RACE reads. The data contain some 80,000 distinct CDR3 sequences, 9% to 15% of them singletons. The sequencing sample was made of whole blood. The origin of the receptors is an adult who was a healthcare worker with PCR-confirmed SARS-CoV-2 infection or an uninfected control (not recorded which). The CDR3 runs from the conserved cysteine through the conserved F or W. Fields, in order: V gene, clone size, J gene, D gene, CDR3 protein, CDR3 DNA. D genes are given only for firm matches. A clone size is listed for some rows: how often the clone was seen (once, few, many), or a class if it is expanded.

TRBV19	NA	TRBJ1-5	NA	CASSIERRAQHF	TGTGCCAGTAGTATAGAGCGACGGGCCCAGCATTTT
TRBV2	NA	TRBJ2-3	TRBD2	CASSDRTSGRDTQYF	TGTGCCAGCAGTGATCGGACTAGCGGGAGAGATACGCAGTATTTT
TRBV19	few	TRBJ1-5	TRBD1	CASSSGQGARQPQHF	TGTGCCAGTAGTAGCGGACAGGGGGCAAGACAGCCCCAGCATTTT
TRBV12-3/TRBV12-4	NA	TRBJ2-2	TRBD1	CASSLGQGMNTGELFF	TGTGCCAGCAGCTTAGGACAGGGGATGAACACCGGGGAGCTGTTTTTT
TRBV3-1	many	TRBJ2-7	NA	CASSHSWEQYF	TGTGCCAGCAGCCACTCTTGGGAGCAGTACTTC
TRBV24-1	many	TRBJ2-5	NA	CATSGGDQETQYF	TGTGCCACCAGTGGAGGGGACCAAGAGACCCAGTACTTC
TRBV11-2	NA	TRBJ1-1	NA	CASSRLAGSLNTEAFF	TGTGCCAGCAGCAGATTGGCAGGGTCCCTCAACACTGAAGCTTTCTTT
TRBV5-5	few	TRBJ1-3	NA	CASSPTRSFSGNTIYF	TGTGCCAGCAGCCCCACGAGGTCCTTCTCTGGAAACACCATATATTTT
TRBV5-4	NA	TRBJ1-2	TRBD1	CASSADRGYGYTF	TGTGCCAGCAGCGCTGACAGGGGCTATGGCTACACCTTC
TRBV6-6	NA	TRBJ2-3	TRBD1	CASSRAGTGWFGTQYF	TGTGCCAGCAGCCGAGCCGGGACAGGGTGGTTCGGTACGCAGTATTTT
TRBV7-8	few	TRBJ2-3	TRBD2	CASSLAGGPSDTQYF	TGTGCCAGCAGCTTAGCGGGAGGGCCGTCAGATACGCAGTATTTT
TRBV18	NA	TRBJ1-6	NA	CASSQSGRDSPLHF	TGTGCCAGCTCACAGTCCGGTAGGGATTCACCCCTCCACTTT
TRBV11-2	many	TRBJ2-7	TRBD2	CASRLAGGAYEQYF	TGTGCCAGCAGATTAGCGGGAGGCGCCTACGAGCAGTACTTC
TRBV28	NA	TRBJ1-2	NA	CASSLSGDLDYGYTF	TGTGCCAGCAGTTTGTCAGGGGATCTTGACTATGGCTACACCTTC
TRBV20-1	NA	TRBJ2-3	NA	CSAPGPSTDTQYF	TGCAGTGCTCCGGGACCAAGCACAGATACGCAGTATTTT
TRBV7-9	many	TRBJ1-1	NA	CASSLATDPQTDEAFF	TGTGCCAGCAGCTTAGCAACGGACCCGCAGACTGATGAAGCTTTCTTT